These T cell receptor beta chains were read from a single sample in a study of OX40 agonist ivuxolimab in advanced cancers. The table came from immunoSEQ multiplex PCR; TCRdb's copy has only in-frame clones and leaves some out. Of over 150,000 clones listed, 90% to 95% were seen once; the top ten hold just over 0.3%. Sequenced material: CD4+ or CD8+ T cells sorted from blood, taken in a trial of the OX40 agonist ivuxolimab. The receptors originated from an adult with an advanced solid tumor such as melanoma, head and neck, liver or kidney cancer. CDR3s include the opening cysteine and the closing phenylalanine or tryptophan. D genes are given only for firm matches.

D | V | length | CDR3
NA | TRBV28 | 15 | CASSPGGGANTEAFF
NA | TRBV11-3 | 13 | CASSPTRSYEQYF
NA | TRBV27 | 15 | CASSWGRSRTDTQYF
NA | TRBV4-1 | 14 | CASSRDPLNYGYTF
NA | TRBV6-1 | 13 | CASKETSSYEQYF
TRBD1 | TRBV9 | 17 | CASSVTGGTPSRYGYTF
NA | TRBV11-2 | 17 | CASSRAGTGQFSYEQYF
TRBD2 | TRBV7-2 | 17 | CASSFGAGGPVQETQYF
NA | TRBV6-1 | 13 | CASSEALGETQYF
NA | TRBV15 | 16 | CATPGRDTTSTDTQYF
TRBD1 | TRBV7-2 | 14 | CASTLGGQGGGYTF
NA | TRBV5-1 | 15 | CASSLEERRGSVAFF
NA | TRBV15 | 14 | CATSPQSGRNVLTF
TRBD1 | TRBV18 | 14 | CASLGQGMNTEAFF
TRBD2 | TRBV10-3 | 17 | CAISEPTIAGVGETQYF
NA | TRBV4-3 | 13 | CASSQDSANEQFF
NA | TRBV25-1 | 14 | CASSLYFTPETQYF
TRBD1 | TRBV18 | 15 | CASSPTTGGWTEAFF
NA | TRBV7-3 | 13 | CASSFDREETQYF
NA | TRBV15 | 17 | CATSRGAGSIIDNEQYF
NA | TRBV27 | 13 | CASRKEGFNEQFF
NA | TRBV19 | 13 | CASSRVWLEKLFF
NA | TRBV18 | 15 | CASSPPGFVTDTQYF
TRBD2 | TRBV4-2 | 16 | CASSQDGTRNTGELFF
NA | TRBV15 | 12 | CATSRDLGEQYF
TRBD2 | TRBV7-2 | 14 | CASSSGLAGVEQYF
NA | TRBV19 | 14 | CASSIGRYDTEAFF
NA | TRBV7-2 | 14 | CASSLGGKAYGYTF
TRBD1 | TRBV19 | 15 | CASSLRQGLSYEQYF